Listed below are T cell receptor beta chains from one sample, sequenced in a study of CD8+CD57+ T cells in acquired aplastic anemia. One entry per CDR3 protein, called by TCRdb with MiXCR from the reads. Seen here are roughly 180,000 distinct CDR3 sequences, 48% observed once, and the top ten hold under 15%. The sample was sorted CD4+, CD8+, or CD8+CD57+ T cells (not recorded which) from PBMCs. The origin of the receptors is a human donor with aplastic anemia. Each CDR3 is given with its conserved first and last residue.

CDR3,V,J
CASSRNPRDQETQYF,TRBV5-1,TRBJ2-5
CASSLSSIVQFF,TRBV5-6,TRBJ2-1
CSASLHDRGNEQFF,TRBV20-1,TRBJ2-1
CASSRGTQETQYF,TRBV7-2,TRBJ2-5
CASSVSGTVNTEAFF,TRBV25-1,TRBJ1-1
CSAKLTGVYEQYF,TRBV20-1,TRBJ2-7
CASSLESRAGELFF,TRBV7-9,TRBJ2-2
CASSPDRGGTEAFF,TRBV12-3/TRBV12-4,TRBJ1-1
CASRGTASDTQYF,TRBV12-3/TRBV12-4,TRBJ2-3
CASSQEKGPTETQYF,TRBV4-2,TRBJ2-5
CASRPGTSSYNEQFF,TRBV11-1,TRBJ2-1
CASSLVPGEVNEQFF,TRBV2,TRBJ2-1
CATSRGTSGGSDTQYF,TRBV15,TRBJ2-3